This section outlines one T cell receptor (beta chain) sequence together with its context. This CDR3 contains 17 residues. Germline V gene lookup returns CDR1 SGDLS and CDR2 YYNGEE. The ends were cut back, 0 bases at V and 2 bases at J, with 14 bases in the middle. This table comes from immunoSEQ multiplex PCR, and its TCRdb copy is limited to in-frame clones, with some not included. The sample has about 80,000 clones, roughly 91% seen once. The data were taken from a study of OX40 agonist ivuxolimab in advanced cancers. Study details: Six ivuxolimab dose levels, 0.01 to 10 mg/kg, were given intravenously every 2 weeks. Prior therapy, whether anti-PD-1, anti-PD-L1 or anti-CTLA-4, was allowed, and about 40% had some.

The sequence was collected from an adult with an advanced solid tumor such as melanoma, head and neck, liver or kidney cancer. Sample: CD4+ or CD8+ T cells sorted from blood, taken in a trial of the OX40 agonist ivuxolimab. V usage is TRBV9 and J usage is TRBJ2-2; D gene unclear. The chain's CDR3 is CASSVVSRIINTGELFF. As DNA, the CDR3 is TGTGCCAGCAGCGTAGTGTCCCGGATCATAAACACCGGGGAGCTGTTTTTT.